The 5 T cell receptor beta chains below come from one sample, sequenced in a study of T cells after yellow fever vaccination. MiXCR, applied by TCRdb to the 5' RACE reads, yields one record per CDR3 protein. Of hundreds of thousands of distinct CDR3 sequences in the sample, 13% were seen once. This sample comprised PBMCs, obtained on the day of the yellow fever booster vaccination. Every receptor here comes from a man aged 30 to 39 who received the YFV17D yellow fever vaccine.

The chain is built from TRBV7-9 and TRBJ2-3; D perhaps matches TRBD2 (5 bases). V lost 4 bases and J lost 1, with 12 bases in between. The CDR3 sequence is 15 residues long. Germline values: CDR1 SEHNR, CDR2 FQNEAQ (reference sequence). DNA of the CDR3: TGTGCCAGCAGCTCGCCGGCAGCGGGCACAGATACGCAGTATTTT. Its translation: CASSSPAAGTDTQYF.

This chain uses TRBV3-1 with TRBJ1-6; 7 bases match TRBD1. Trimming removed 4 bases from V and 6 bases from J; junction bases left unmatched: 9. The V gene's germline CDR1 is LGHDT and CDR2 YNNKEL (reference sequence). The CDR3 runs to 16 residues. The CDR3 DNA sequence: TGTGCCAGCAGCCTTGCCCGGGACAGACCTAATTCACCCCTCCACTTT. As protein: CASSLARDRPNSPLHF. Using reference TRBV3-1 and TRBJ1-6 for the parts outside the CDR3, the full variable domain is DTAVSQTPKYLVTQMGNDKSIKCEQNLGHDTMYWYKQDSKKFLKIMFSYNNKELIINETVPNRFSPKSPDKAHLNLHINSLELGDSAVYFCASSLARDRPNSPLHFGNGTRLTVT.

In this sample, this clonotype turned up a few times. The chain joins TRBV7-3 to TRBJ1-1, with D uncertain. The CDR3 has 13 residues. V dropped 4 bases and J dropped 4 bases, with 10 bases sitting between them. From germline, CDR1 is SGHTA and CDR2 FQGTGA. The CDR3 bases are TGTGCCAGCAGCTCCAGTATGAGCACTGAAGCTTTCTTT. Protein product: CASSSSMSTEAFF.

This clonotype was detected many times. The chain couples TRBV20-1 to TRBJ2-4, with 8 bases matching TRBD2. Per germline, CDR1 DFQATT and CDR2 SNEGSKA (reference sequence). The CDR3 has 12 amino acids. J gave up 8 bases and V 3 bases, and 3 bases lay outside the gene matches. The CDR3 is CSARTSVDIQYF. The CDR3 DNA follows: TGCAGTGCTAGGACTAGCGTGGACATTCAGTACTTC.

V is TRBV27 and J is TRBJ2-7, with TRBD2 matching over 7 bases. Germline CDR1 is MNHEY and CDR2 is SMNVEV (reference sequence). The CDR3 is made up of 14 amino acids. Trimming at V came to 5 bases and at J to 2 bases, leaving 6 bases not matched to a gene. CDR3 amino acids: CASSPLAAPYEQYF. DNA of the CDR3: TGTGCCAGCAGTCCTCTAGCGGCCCCCTACGAGCAGTACTTC.